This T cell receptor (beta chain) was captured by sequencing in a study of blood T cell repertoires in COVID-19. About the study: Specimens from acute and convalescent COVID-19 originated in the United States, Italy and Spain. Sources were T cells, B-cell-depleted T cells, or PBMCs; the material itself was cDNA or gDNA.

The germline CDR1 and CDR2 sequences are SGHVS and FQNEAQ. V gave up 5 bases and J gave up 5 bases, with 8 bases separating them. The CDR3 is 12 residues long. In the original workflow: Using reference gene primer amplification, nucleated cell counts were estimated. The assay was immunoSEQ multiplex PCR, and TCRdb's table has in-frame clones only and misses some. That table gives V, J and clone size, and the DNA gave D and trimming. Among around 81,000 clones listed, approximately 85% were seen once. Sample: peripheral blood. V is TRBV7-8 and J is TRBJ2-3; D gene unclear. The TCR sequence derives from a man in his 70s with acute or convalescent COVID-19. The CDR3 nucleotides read TGTGCCAGCAGCCCTACGGGAGATACGCAGTATTTT. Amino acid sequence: CASSPTGDTQYF.